Listed below are T cell receptor beta chains from one sample, sequenced in a study of regulatory T cells in long-lasting Graves disease. From the multiplex PCR reads, TCRdb called clonotypes with MiXCR, one entry per CDR3 protein. The sample records around 420,000 distinct CDR3 sequences, 15% to 17% being singletons. Sequencing was performed on peripheral blood mononuclear cells (PBMCs), taken at new diagnosis, from a patient treated with antithyroid drugs. The receptors derive from a female donor with Graves disease. The CDR3 runs from the conserved cysteine through the conserved F or W. A D gene is named only where the DNA matches it firmly. Clone size is stated in some rows and not others, as once, few, many or a class when expanded.

CDR3aa,CDR3nt,d_gene,v_gene,abundance,j_gene
CASSEGSPGAGELFF,TGTGCCAGCAGTGAGGGATCCCCCGGTGCCGGGGAGCTGTTTTTT,.,TRBV2,many,TRBJ2-2
CASSLDGEQYF,TGTGCCAGCAGCTTAGACGGCGAGCAGTACTTC,.,TRBV7-9,many,TRBJ2-7
CASMIYGGPYEQYF,TGTGCCAGCATGATTTATGGGGGGCCCTACGAGCAGTACTTC,.,TRBV2,many,TRBJ2-7
CASSEGPRTDEQFF,TGTGCCAGCAGTGAAGGGCCTAGGACGGATGAGCAGTTCTTC,.,TRBV6-1,many,TRBJ2-1
CASSSDWTDGDTQYF,TGTGCCAGCAGTTCTGACTGGACCGACGGGGATACGCAGTATTTT,.,TRBV12-3/TRBV12-4,many,TRBJ2-3
CASSLNRVRGNGYTF,TGCGCCAGCAGCCTCAACAGGGTCCGAGGGAATGGCTACACCTTC,.,TRBV4-1,many,TRBJ1-2
CASSLGTGEREQYF,TGTGCCAGCAGCTTGGGGACAGGGGAGAGGGAGCAGTACTTC,TRBD1,TRBV5-4,many,TRBJ2-7
CASRAGFGTVGSYNEQFF,TGTGCCAGCCGCGCAGGTTTCGGGACGGTGGGTTCCTACAATGAGCAGTTCTTC,.,TRBV14,many,TRBJ2-1
CSARAGGYGYTF,TGCAGTGCTAGAGCAGGGGGTTATGGCTACACCTTC,TRBD1,TRBV20-1,many,TRBJ1-2
CASSYHATGLAGVGTDTQYF,TGTGCCAGCAGCTATCATGCTACGGGACTAGCGGGAGTAGGCACAGATACGCAGTATTTT,TRBD2,TRBV7-2,many,TRBJ2-3
CTSSQGAEAFF,TGTACCAGCAGCCAGGGGGCTGAAGCTTTCTTT,TRBD1,TRBV28,few,TRBJ1-1
CASSSPAGTGANVLTF,TGTGCCAGCAGCTCCCCAGCAGGGACTGGGGCCAACGTCCTGACTTTC,.,TRBV9,many,TRBJ2-6
CASSPAGQGLKAFF,TGTGCCAGTAGTCCGGCGGGACAGGGTCTGAAAGCTTTCTTT,TRBD1,TRBV19,many,TRBJ1-1
CASSLGFYLYNEQFF,TGTGCCAGCAGCCTCGGGTTTTATCTCTACAATGAGCAGTTCTTC,.,TRBV6-2/TRBV6-3,.,TRBJ2-1
CASFTGDGFYYGYTF,TGTGCCAGCTTCACAGGGGACGGGTTCTACTATGGCTACACCTTC,TRBD1,TRBV5-6,many,TRBJ1-2
CASSRRGGGLAYSTDTQYF,TGTGCCAGCAGCCGTAGGGGGGGTGGACTAGCGTACAGCACAGATACGCAGTATTTT,TRBD2,TRBV7-2,many,TRBJ2-3
CASAGGTLAFF,TGTGCCAGCGCGGGGGGGACTTTGGCTTTCTTT,.,TRBV28,.,TRBJ1-1
CSVSRNTEAFF,TGCAGCGTCTCCCGGAACACTGAAGCTTTCTTT,.,TRBV29-1,many,TRBJ1-1
CSARDRLAATSYNEQFF,TGCAGTGCTAGAGATAGGCTAGCGGCGACATCCTACAATGAGCAGTTCTTC,TRBD2,TRBV20-1,many,TRBJ2-1
CASSGTGGPTDTQYF,TGTGCCAGCAGTGGGACGGGGGGGCCGACAGATACGCAGTATTTT,TRBD2,TRBV2,many,TRBJ2-3
CASSTITQGSTEAFF,TGTGCCAGCAGTACCATCACCCAGGGGAGCACTGAAGCTTTCTTT,.,TRBV6-1,many,TRBJ1-1
CASGLDRGGDQPQHF,TGTGCTAGTGGTTTGGATCGGGGGGGGGATCAGCCCCAGCATTTT,.,TRBV12-5,many,TRBJ1-5
CASSSRQSLNSPLHF,TGTGCCAGCAGTTCTAGGCAGAGTCTAAATTCACCCCTCCACTTT,.,TRBV6-9,.,TRBJ1-6
CASSQVRIMNTEAFF,TGCGCCAGCAGCCAAGTAAGAATCATGAACACTGAAGCTTTCTTT,.,TRBV4-1,many,TRBJ1-1
CASSLYSPNQPQHF,TGTGCCAGCAGCTTGTACAGCCCCAATCAGCCCCAGCATTTT,.,TRBV11-2,many,TRBJ1-5
CASSPGQGERAEAFF,TGTGCCAGCAGTCCCGGACAGGGGGAACGCGCTGAAGCTTTCTTT,TRBD1,TRBV11-3,.,TRBJ1-1
CASMRQVLTNEKLFF,TGTGCCAGCATGAGACAGGTCCTAACCAATGAAAAACTGTTTTTT,.,TRBV2,many,TRBJ1-4
CASSRGSTAASYEAFF,TGTGCCAGCAGCCGCGGTTCCACCGCTGCCTCCTATGAAGCTTTCTTT,.,TRBV7-8,many,TRBJ1-1
CSARDLTSGRVPSYEQYF,TGCAGTGCTAGAGACCTGACTAGCGGGAGGGTCCCCTCCTACGAGCAGTACTTC,TRBD2,TRBV20-1,few,TRBJ2-7
CASTRTVSYEQYF,TGTGCCAGCACACGGACAGTCTCCTACGAGCAGTACTTC,.,TRBV28,many,TRBJ2-7
CASITDRGRTEAFF,TGTGCCAGCATCACGGACAGGGGGCGTACTGAAGCTTTCTTT,TRBD1,TRBV28,many,TRBJ1-1
CASSLADEKLFF,TGTGCCAGCAGCTTAGCGGATGAAAAACTGTTTTTT,.,TRBV7-6,many,TRBJ1-4
CSARDPDTSSYEQYF,TGCAGTGCTAGAGATCCAGACACCAGCTCCTACGAGCAGTACTTC,.,TRBV20-1,many,TRBJ2-7
CASSFVGNALLNYGYTF,TGCGCCAGCAGCTTTGTGGGGAACGCACTTTTAAACTATGGCTACACCTTC,.,TRBV5-1,many,TRBJ1-2
CASSLGGGAGGYTF,TGTGCCAGCAGCCTTGGGGGGGGCGCGGGCGGCTACACCTTC,.,TRBV12-3/TRBV12-4,few,TRBJ1-2
CASSLNVAAGGAFF,TGTGCCAGCAGCTTAAACGTAGCAGCAGGTGGGGCTTTCTTT,.,TRBV7-3,.,TRBJ1-1
CASRWTGGAFF,TGTGCCAGCAGGTGGACAGGGGGGGCTTTCTTT,TRBD1,TRBV6-1,many,TRBJ1-1
CASSWGTSYEQYF,TGTGCCAGCAGTTGGGGGACTTCCTACGAGCAGTACTTC,.,TRBV28,few,TRBJ2-7
CASSGLGTGGADTQYF,TGTGCCAGCAGTGGACTTGGGACAGGGGGCGCAGATACGCAGTATTTT,TRBD1,TRBV12-3/TRBV12-4,many,TRBJ2-3
CSSAGGANTEAFF,TGCAGCTCGGCCGGCGGGGCGAACACTGAAGCTTTCTTT,.,TRBV29-1,many,TRBJ1-1
CASSQAVVFAYNEQFF,TGCGCCAGCAGCCAAGCCGTTGTTTTCGCCTACAATGAGCAGTTCTTC,.,TRBV4-1,many,TRBJ2-1
CASSLLQVRGGYTF,TGTGCCAGCAGCTTGCTTCAGGTCCGAGGAGGCTACACCTTC,.,TRBV5-6,many,TRBJ1-2
CATSRDSFGYEQYF,TGTGCCACCAGCAGAGATTCCTTCGGCTACGAGCAGTACTTC,.,TRBV15,many,TRBJ2-7
CASSLGVGEYNEQFF,TGTGCCAGCAGCTTAGGGGTTGGCGAGTACAATGAGCAGTTCTTC,.,TRBV7-9,many,TRBJ2-1
CASSIGRYTGELFF,TGTGCCAGCAGTATTGGACGTTACACCGGGGAGCTGTTTTTT,.,TRBV14,.,TRBJ2-2
CASSPTGEIEAFF,TGTGCCAGCAGTCCGACAGGGGAAATTGAAGCTTTCTTT,TRBD1,TRBV11-2,many,TRBJ1-1
CASSLGSRWTGNQETQYF,TGTGCCAGCAGTTTAGGGTCTCGTTGGACAGGTAACCAAGAGACCCAGTACTTC,TRBD1,TRBV28,many,TRBJ2-5
CASRRRDQQSYNEQFF,TGTGCCAGCAGACGTAGGGACCAACAATCTTACAATGAGCAGTTCTTC,.,TRBV28,many,TRBJ2-1
CASTGQTVVKAFF,TGTGCCAGCACCGGACAGACGGTAGTTAAAGCTTTCTTT,.,TRBV6-1,many,TRBJ1-1